This passage covers 23 T cell receptor beta chains from one sample sequenced in a study of T cells of healthy individuals. MiXCR was run by TCRdb on the 5' RACE reads, yielding one entry per CDR3 protein. The top ten hold about 16% of the sample, which has fewer than 70,000 distinct CDR3 sequences, roughly 14% seen once. The receptors stem from a human donor in good health.

This clonotype was recorded a few times. The gene calls are TRBV5-1 and TRBJ2-1, with TRBD2 as a possible D gene (6 bases). Trimming took 0 bases from V and 7 from J, leaving 17 bases between them. CDR1 SGHRS and CDR2 YFSETQ come from the germline V gene. This CDR3 is built from 16 residues. The chain's CDR3 is CASSLGPGLASNEQFF. The CDR3 nucleotides read TGCGCCAGCAGCTTGGGACCGGGACTGGCTTCGAATGAGCAGTTCTTC.

This clonotype was counted ten times or more. The CDR3 DNA reads as TGTGCCAGCAGTCGAGAGGGGAACACTGAAGCTTTCTTT. Protein: CASSREGNTEAFF. The V call is TRBV2, the J call TRBJ1-1; D is unresolved. Germline V gives CDR1 SNHLY, CDR2 FYNNEI. The CDR3 covers 13 residues. V dropped 5 bases and J dropped 1 base, with 8 bases sitting between them.

The table lists this clonotype with many counts. The chain uses TRBV6-6 and TRBJ2-7; 11 positions agree with TRBD1. J was trimmed by 4 bases and V by 0 bases; bases with no gene match: 2. Germline CDR1 MNHNY, CDR2 SVGAGI (reference sequence). The CDR3 is 15 amino acids. The CDR3 bases are TGTGCCAGCAGTTACTCAGGACAGGGGGCATACGAGCAGTACTTC. Translating gives CASSYSGQGAYEQYF.

In this sample, this clonotype turned up a few times. The rearrangement uses TRBV7-2 and TRBJ2-5; the D is unclear. Germline assignment: CDR1 SGHTA and CDR2 FQGNSA. The CDR3 spans 12 residues. Trimming removed 5 bases from V and 5 bases from J, with 9 bases in between. The chain's CDR3 is CASSPLGETQYF. The CDR3 bases are TGTGCCAGCAGCCCCCTAGGGGAGACCCAGTACTTC.

This clonotype was seen repeatedly, ten times or more. The rearrangement joins TRBV19 to TRBJ1-2, with TRBD1 identical over 9 bases. Germline CDR1 LNHDA, CDR2 SQIVND (reference sequence). The CDR3 spans 13 residues. V was clipped by 6 bases and J by 6 bases; unmatched bases: 5. CDR3 region: CASSLRDRDGYTF. The CDR3 coding sequence is TGTGCCAGTAGCCTCCGGGACAGGGATGGCTACACCTTC.

At least ten counts were recorded for this clonotype. CDR3 nucleotide sequence: TGCAGCGTCGTACCCGCCCTAGCGGGGGCCACAGATACGCAGTATTTT. Its translation is CSVVPALAGATDTQYF. The rearrangement links TRBV29-1 to TRBJ2-3; 10 bases match TRBD2. Germline lookup yields CDR1 SQVTM and CDR2 ANQGSEA. The CDR3 is 16 amino acids. Losses at the gene ends were 6 bases for V and 2 bases for J; bases not matched to a gene: 11.

This clonotype was counted only a few times. The rearrangement links TRBV7-2 to TRBJ2-3, with D tentatively TRBD1 (7 bases). Germline V lookup: CDR1 SGHTA, CDR2 FQGNSA. V was pared by 0 bases and J by 2 bases, with 15 bases between. This CDR3 is 17 amino acids long. The chain's CDR3 is CASSLASQGGPTDTQYF. As DNA, the CDR3 is TGTGCCAGCAGCTTAGCCTCGCAGGGGGGCCCCACAGATACGCAGTATTTT.

This rearrangement joins TRBV20-1 to TRBJ2-3; D is perhaps TRBD1 (5 bases). Deletions cut 2 bases from V and 3 bases from J, with 15 bases between. From germline, CDR1 is DFQATT and CDR2 SNEGSKA (reference sequence). This CDR3 contains 15 residues. The CDR3 region is CSARSVQGITDTQYF. As DNA, the CDR3 is TGCAGTGCTAGAAGTGTCCAGGGTATTACAGATACGCAGTATTTT.

The sample holds many counts of this clonotype. The chain joins TRBV2 to TRBJ2-7; D possibly corresponds to TRBD1 (6 bases). The germline CDR1 and CDR2 sequences are SNHLY and FYNNEI. The CDR3 runs to 13 residues. V was cut by 8 bases and J by 2 bases, with 13 bases left in between. CDR3 coding DNA: TGTGCCAGCGTCCGGGACACCACCTACGAGCAGTACTTC. Amino acids: CASVRDTTYEQYF.

This clonotype was observed a handful of times. The chain links TRBV6-2 or TRBV6-3 to TRBJ2-6; D gene uncertain. There are 15 residues in the CDR3. V lost 6 bases, J lost 4 bases, and 13 bases lay in between. Per the germline V gene, CDR1 is MNHEY and CDR2 is SVGEGT. CDR3: CASSQTPRGANVLTF. The CDR3 DNA sequence: TGTGCCAGCAGCCAAACCCCGAGGGGGGCCAACGTCCTGACTTTC.

This clonotype was seen ten or more times. The rearrangement joins TRBV7-8 to TRBJ2-7; 8 nucleotides line up with TRBD2. CDR1 is SGHVS and CDR2 is FQNEAQ in the germline V gene. V shed 5 bases and J 0 bases; nucleotides not matched to a gene: 6. This CDR3 contains 15 residues. The CDR3 is CASSPRGGSSYEQYF. Written as DNA, the CDR3 is TGTGCCAGCAGCCCCCGGGGGGGCAGCTCCTACGAGCAGTACTTC.

V is TRBV19 and J is TRBJ1-3; the D is unclear. The CDR3 has 14 amino acids. V lost 2 bases and J lost 0, with 5 bases in between. CDR1 is LNHDA and CDR2 is SQIVND in the germline V gene (reference sequence). The CDR3 loop reads CASSIPSSGNTIYF. CDR3 DNA sequence: TGTGCCAGTAGTATACCTTCCTCTGGAAACACCATATATTTT.

A few counts support this clonotype. The rearrangement uses TRBV7-2 and TRBJ2-4, with D perhaps matching TRBD2 (5 bases). The length of the CDR3 is 15 residues. Trimming removed 5 bases from V and 1 base from J, with 12 bases in between. CDR1 SGHTA and CDR2 FQGNSA come from the germline V gene. In DNA form, the CDR3 reads TGTGCCAGCAGCCAAGATCCGGGGGCCAAAAACATTCAGTACTTC. Its protein is CASSQDPGAKNIQYF. Variable domain in full (rest from reference TRBV7-2 and TRBJ2-4): GAGVSQSPSNKVTEKGKDVELRCDPISGHTALYWYRQSLGQGLEFLIYFQGNSAPDKSGLPSDRFSAERTGGSVSTLTIQRTQQEDSAVYLCASSQDPGAKNIQYFGAGTRLSVL.

This clonotype has ten or more counts. This chain uses TRBV29-1 with TRBJ2-5; 8 bases align to TRBD1. With 4 bases clipped from V and 5 bases from J, the junction kept 6 bases outside the gene matches. There are 13 residues in the CDR3. The germline V gene encodes CDR1 SQVTM and CDR2 ANQGSEA. The CDR3 is CSVGRTGRETQYF. For the CDR3, the DNA is TGCAGCGTTGGGAGGACAGGGAGGGAGACCCAGTACTTC. The full variable domain, in which reference TRBV29-1 and TRBJ2-5 provide the parts outside the CDR3, is SAVISQKPSRDICQRGTSLTIQCQVDSQVTMMFWYRQQPGQSLTLIATANQGSEATYESGFVIDKFPISRPNLTFSTLTVSNMSPEDSSIYLCSVGRTGRETQYFGPGTRLLVL.

This clonotype was counted only a few times. CDR3 DNA: TGTGCCAGCAGCTTAGATATTGGTACAGGGGTAACTACGCAGTATTTT. Its translation is CASSLDIGTGVTTQYF. The V call is TRBV7-9, the J call TRBJ2-3; TRBD1 matches 7 bases. Germline loops: CDR1 SEHNR, CDR2 FQNEAQ (reference sequence). There are 16 residues in the CDR3. Trimming cost V 1 base and J 8 bases; bases outside gene matches: 12.

This clonotype was detected many times. The V call is TRBV29-1, the J call TRBJ2-7; D is tentatively TRBD1 or TRBD2 (5 bases each). From germline, CDR1 is SQVTM and CDR2 ANQGSEA. Trimming stripped 1 base from V and 5 bases from J, with 6 bases between. The CDR3 extends over 11 amino acids. The CDR3 bases are TGCAGCGTTGAAGGAGGGGACGAGCAGTACTTC. Translating it yields CSVEGGDEQYF.

There are a few counts of this clonotype. The chain links TRBV28 to TRBJ2-7; D perhaps matches TRBD1 (6 bases). The V gene's germline CDR1 is MDHEN and CDR2 SYDVKM. This CDR3 spans 13 amino acids. With 8 bases removed from V and 2 bases from J, the gap between germline ends came to 13 bases. For the CDR3, the DNA is TGTGCCAGCGGAACCGGACAGCCCTACGAGCAGTACTTC. Translation gives CASGTGQPYEQYF.

The V call is TRBV27, the J call TRBJ1-4, with 7 nucleotides matching TRBD1. Germline CDR1 reads MNHEY; CDR2 reads SMNVEV (reference sequence). The CDR3 has 19 residues. Trimming at V came to 0 bases and at J to 7 bases, leaving 17 bases not matched to a gene. The chain's CDR3 is CASSLSAQKTGEGSEKLFF. The CDR3 region has the DNA TGTGCCAGCAGTTTATCGGCCCAAAAAACAGGGGAGGGTAGTGAAAAACTGTTTTTT.

The gene calls are TRBV7-9 and TRBJ1-4; 7 bases are a match to TRBD1. This CDR3 contains 15 residues. Trimming removed 5 bases from V and 4 bases from J; junction bases left unmatched: 7. The V gene's germline CDR1 is SEHNR and CDR2 FQNEAQ (reference sequence). The DNA of the CDR3 is TGTGCCAGCAGCAGCAGACAGGGATTTAATGAAAAACTGTTTTTT. Its protein product is CASSSRQGFNEKLFF.

This clonotype occurred many times. V gene TRBV29-1 combines with J gene TRBJ1-1; 7 nucleotides agree with TRBD1. CDR1 and CDR2 from the germline V gene are SQVTM and ANQGSEA. This CDR3 contains 12 residues. With 5 bases clipped from V and 4 bases from J, the junction kept 4 bases outside the gene matches. CDR3 sequence reads: CSVYRGGTEAFF. The CDR3 region has the DNA TGCAGCGTTTACAGGGGTGGCACTGAAGCTTTCTTT.

This sequence joins TRBV24-1 and TRBJ2-5; D gene uncertain. Germline CDR1 is KGHDR and CDR2 is SFDVKD. V dropped 5 bases and J dropped 4 bases, with 13 bases sitting between them. The CDR3 length is 14 residues. Here the CDR3 reads CATSGPTVGETQYF. CDR3 DNA sequence: TGTGCCACCAGTGGGCCTACTGTGGGAGAGACCCAGTACTTC.

Only a few counts were recorded for this clonotype. V and J are TRBV2 and TRBJ2-5; 11 bases fit TRBD2. This CDR3 has 16 amino acids. CDR1 is SNHLY, CDR2 FYNNEI, per germline. V shed 10 bases and J 4 bases; nucleotides not matched to a gene: 14. The DNA for the CDR3 is TGTGCCACCGAGCTCCTTTTAGCGGGAGGGCGAGAGACCCAGTACTTC. It specifies CATELLLAGGRETQYF.

This clonotype was seen only a few times. The chain carries TRBV6-2 or TRBV6-3 and TRBJ1-5; 7 nucleotides agree with TRBD1. With 4 bases clipped from V and 4 bases from J, the junction kept 10 bases outside the gene matches. Germline assignment: CDR1 MNHEY and CDR2 SVGEGT. The CDR3 length is 16 residues. The CDR3 DNA follows: TGTGCCAGCAGTTGGTGGGACAGAGTGGGAAATCAGCCCCAGCATTTT. Protein: CASSWWDRVGNQPQHF.